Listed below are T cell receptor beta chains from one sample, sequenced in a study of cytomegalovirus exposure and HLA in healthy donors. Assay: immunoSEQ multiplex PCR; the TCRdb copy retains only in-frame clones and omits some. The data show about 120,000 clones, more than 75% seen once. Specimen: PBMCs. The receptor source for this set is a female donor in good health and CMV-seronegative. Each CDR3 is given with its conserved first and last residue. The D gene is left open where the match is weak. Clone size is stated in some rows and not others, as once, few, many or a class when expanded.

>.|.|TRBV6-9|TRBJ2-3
CASSYSGGDTQYF
TGTGCCAGCAGTTATTCAGGGGGAGATACGCAGTATTTT
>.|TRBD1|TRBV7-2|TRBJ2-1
CASSEDRNEQFF
TGTGCCAGCAGCGAGGACAGGAATGAGCAGTTCTTC
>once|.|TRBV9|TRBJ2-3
CASSPYRLDPDTQYF
TGTGCCAGCAGCCCGTACCGACTAGATCCAGATACGCAGTATTTT
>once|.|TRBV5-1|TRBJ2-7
CASSAGLHYEQYF
TGCGCCAGCAGCGCGGGACTTCACTACGAGCAGTACTTC
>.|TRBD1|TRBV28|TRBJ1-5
CASRYQGGGNQPQHF
TGTGCCAGCAGGTACCAGGGGGGCGGCAATCAGCCCCAGCATTTT
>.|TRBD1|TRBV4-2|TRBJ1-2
CASSQGTGGDSNYGYTF
TGTGCCAGCAGCCAGGGGACAGGGGGTGACTCTAACTATGGCTACACCTTC
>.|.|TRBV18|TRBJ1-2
CASSDRGGTNYGYTF
TGTGCCAGCTCAGACCGAGGGGGAACTAACTATGGCTACACCTTC
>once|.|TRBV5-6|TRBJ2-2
CASSESWRAPGELFF
TGTGCCAGCAGCGAAAGCTGGAGGGCCCCCGGGGAGCTGTTTTTT
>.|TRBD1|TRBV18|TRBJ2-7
CASSPGGTGFEEQYF
TGTGCCAGCTCACCGGGAGGGACAGGGTTCGAGGAGCAGTACTTC
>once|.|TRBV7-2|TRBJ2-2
CASSRAITGQNTGELFF
TGTGCCAGCAGCCGGGCTATTACAGGGCAGAACACCGGGGAGCTGTTTTTT
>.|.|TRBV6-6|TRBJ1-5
CASSSLYSNQPQHF
TGTGCCAGCAGCTCCTTATATAGCAATCAGCCCCAGCATTTT
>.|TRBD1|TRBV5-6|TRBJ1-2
CASSSRGEVYGYTF
TGTGCCAGCAGCTCCAGGGGGGAGGTCTATGGCTACACCTTC
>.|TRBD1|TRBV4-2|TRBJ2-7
CASSQEAGTGMEQYF
TGTGCCAGCAGCCAAGAAGCGGGGACAGGGATGGAGCAGTACTTC
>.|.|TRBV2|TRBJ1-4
CASKGGVNEKLFF
TGTGCCAGCAAAGGGGGGGTTAATGAAAAACTGTTTTTT
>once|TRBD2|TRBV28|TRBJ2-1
CASSSGRAKSYNEQFF
TGTGCCAGCAGTAGCGGGAGGGCCAAGAGTTACAATGAGCAGTTCTTC
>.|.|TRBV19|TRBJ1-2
CASSIGGAHYGYTF
TGTGCCAGTAGTATTGGTGGGGCACACTATGGCTACACCTTC
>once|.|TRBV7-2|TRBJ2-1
CASSFALLASYNEQFF
TGTGCCAGCAGCTTTGCACTCCTTGCTTCCTACAATGAGCAGTTCTTC
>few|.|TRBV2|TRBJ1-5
CASRTGRVSNQPQHF
TGTGCCAGCAGGACGGGAAGAGTCAGCAATCAGCCCCAGCATTTT
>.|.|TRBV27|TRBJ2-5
CASSLSGRGKGETQYF
TGTGCCAGCAGTTTATCGGGCAGGGGTAAAGGAGAGACCCAGTACTTC
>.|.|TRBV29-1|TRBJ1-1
CSVERWTANTEAFF
TGCAGCGTCGAACGCTGGACAGCTAACACTGAAGCTTTCTTT
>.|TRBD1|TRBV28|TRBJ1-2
CATATRRQGRGYTF
TGTGCCACCGCAACGCGACGACAGGGGAGAGGCTACACCTTC
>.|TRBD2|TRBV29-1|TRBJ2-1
CSVAPSGRASDEQFF
TGCAGCGTTGCCCCTAGCGGGAGGGCCTCCGATGAGCAGTTCTTC
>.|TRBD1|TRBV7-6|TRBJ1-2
CASSQGQNYGYTF
TGTGCCAGCAGCCAGGGACAGAACTATGGCTACACCTTC
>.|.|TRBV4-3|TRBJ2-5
CASSQEGAQETQYF
TGCGCCAGCAGCCAAGAGGGGGCCCAAGAGACCCAGTACTTC
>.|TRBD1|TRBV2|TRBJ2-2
CASSKQGAGTGELFF
TGTGCCAGCAGTAAACAGGGGGCGGGCACCGGGGAGCTGTTTTTT
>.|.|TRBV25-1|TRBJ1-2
CASRGQTNYGYTF
TGTGCCAGCCGAGGACAGACCAACTATGGCTACACCTTC
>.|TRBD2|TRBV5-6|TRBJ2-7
CASGGGTSASYEQYF
TGTGCCAGCGGCGGAGGGACTAGCGCCTCCTACGAGCAGTACTTC
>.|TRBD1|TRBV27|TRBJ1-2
CASSLEGSWTGPGNGYTF
TGTGCCAGCAGTTTAGAAGGGTCGTGGACAGGCCCGGGCAATGGCTACACCTTC
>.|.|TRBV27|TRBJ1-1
CASSLLSGRAEMNTEAFF
TGTGCCAGCAGTTTACTATCGGGCAGGGCAGAGATGAACACTGAAGCTTTCTTT
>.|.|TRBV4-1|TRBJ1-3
CASRSVVSGNTIYF
TGCGCCAGCAGGTCGGTGGTCTCTGGAAACACCATATATTTT
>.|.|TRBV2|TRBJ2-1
CASSDQGKQFF
TGTGCCAGCAGTGACCAGGGGAAGCAGTTCTTC
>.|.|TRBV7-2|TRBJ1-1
CASSSRPDGRNEAFF
TGTGCCAGCAGCTCCCGGCCGGACGGGAGAAATGAAGCTTTCTTT